This T cell receptor beta chain was captured by sequencing in a study of shared clonotypes between healthy human individuals. There are 16 residues in the CDR3. Germline assignment: CDR1 LGHNA and CDR2 YNFKEQ. Trimming took 0 bases from V and 0 from J, leaving 12 bases between them. Measured with immunoSEQ multiplex PCR; TCRdb has only the in-frame clones, and not every one. The sample carries about 2.4 million clones, roughly 93% recorded once. The sequenced material came from naive CD4+ T cells from PBMCs. Sample subset: CD45RA+ positively selected. V and J are TRBV4-2 and TRBJ2-7; D is ambiguous. The receptor's source is a young man in good health. Some clones in this sample may be carry-over from other donors' samples. CDR3 sequence (DNA): TGTGCCAGCAGCCAAGAGGTCTCCCCGAGCTCCTACGAGCAGTACTTC. Its translation is CASSQEVSPSSYEQYF.